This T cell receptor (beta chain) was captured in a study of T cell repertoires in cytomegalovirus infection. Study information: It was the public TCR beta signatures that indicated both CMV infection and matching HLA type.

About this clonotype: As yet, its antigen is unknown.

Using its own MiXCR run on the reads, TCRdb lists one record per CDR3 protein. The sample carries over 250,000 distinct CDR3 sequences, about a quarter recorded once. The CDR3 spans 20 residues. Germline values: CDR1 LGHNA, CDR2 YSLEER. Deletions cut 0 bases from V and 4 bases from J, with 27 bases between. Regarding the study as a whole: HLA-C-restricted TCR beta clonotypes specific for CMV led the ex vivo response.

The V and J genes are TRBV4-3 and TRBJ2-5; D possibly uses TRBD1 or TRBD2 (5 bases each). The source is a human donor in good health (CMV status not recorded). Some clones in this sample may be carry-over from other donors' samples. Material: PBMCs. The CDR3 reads CASSQESHGSGLGKGETQYF. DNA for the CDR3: TGCGCCAGCAGCCAAGAGTCTCACGGGTCGGGGCTTGGAAAGGGAGAGACCCAGTACTTC.